Following are 19 T cell receptor beta chains from one sample sequenced in a study of blood T cell repertoires in COVID-19. Sequenced by immunoSEQ multiplex PCR; TCRdb stores in-frame clones only, minus some. The sample lists fewer than 250,000 clones, 83% occurring once. Sequencing was carried out using peripheral blood. The receptors were sampled from a human donor in a cohort sampled during active COVID-19.

A single count supports this clone. The rearrangement joins TRBV10-3 to TRBJ2-1, with TRBD1 matching over 8 bases. Germline V gene sequence: CDR1 ENHRY, CDR2 SYGVKD. This CDR3 region has 12 residues. V shed 4 bases, J shed 7 bases, and the junction held 0 bases outside the gene matches. The CDR3, as DNA: TGTGCCATCAGTGGACAGGGGAATGAGCAGTTCTTC. Its protein product is CAISGQGNEQFF.

The CDR3: CASSPSGLDEQYF. As DNA, the CDR3 is TGTGCCAGCAGCCCCTCGGGACTCGACGAGCAGTACTTC. The V gene is TRBV7-9, the J gene TRBJ2-7, with D tentatively TRBD2 (6 bases). In germline, CDR1 is SEHNR, CDR2 FQNEAQ (reference sequence). The ends were cut back, 5 bases at V and 5 bases at J, with 13 bases in the middle. The CDR3 spans 13 residues.

V is TRBV6-4 and J is TRBJ1-2, with 7 bases matching TRBD1. CDR1 and CDR2 from the germline V gene are MRHNA and SNTAGT. The CDR3 length is 13 residues. V dropped 0 bases and J dropped 7; count of bases not matched to a gene: 2. DNA of the CDR3: TGTGCCAGCAGTGACTCGACAGGGATTGGCTACACCTTC. This translates into CASSDSTGIGYTF.

This rearrangement joins TRBV19 to TRBJ1-5; D possibly corresponds to TRBD1 (6 bases). CDR1 is LNHDA, CDR2 SQIVND, per germline (reference sequence). The V and J ends lost 4 bases and 3 bases respectively, with 10 bases between them. The CDR3 has 14 amino acids. The CDR3 coding sequence is TGTGCCAGTAGTAATACAGGGTTCAATCAGCCCCAGCATTTT. Encoded protein: CASSNTGFNQPQHF.

This clone was recorded at least ten times. This chain connects TRBV4-1 to TRBJ2-7; TRBD2 aligns across 10 bases. CDR1 and CDR2 (germline): MGHRA, YSYEKL. The CDR3 spans 15 residues. V was pared by 1 base and J by 4 bases, with 4 bases of the junction left unmatched. The CDR3 loop is CASSQVLAGEYEQYF. The DNA for the CDR3 is TGCGCCAGCAGCCAAGTCCTAGCGGGAGAATACGAGCAGTACTTC.

This chain uses TRBV20-1 with TRBJ2-1, with TRBD2 matching over 9 bases. With 3 bases clipped from V and 5 bases from J, the junction kept 5 bases outside the gene matches. Germline V CDR1 and CDR2: DFQATT, SNEGSKA (reference sequence). The CDR3 is 14 residues long. DNA for the CDR3: TGCAGTGCTAGTAGGGGGACTAGCAACAATGAGCAGTTCTTC. This gives the protein CSASRGTSNNEQFF.

The chain employs TRBV10-1 and TRBJ2-7; 7 bases line up with TRBD2. In germline, CDR1 is WNHNN, CDR2 SYGVQD (reference sequence). The CDR3 length is 15 residues. Trimming cost V 4 bases and J 3 bases; bases outside gene matches: 9. CDR3 region: CASSAGSGPHYEQYF. CDR3 coding DNA: TGCGCCAGCAGTGCTGGTAGCGGGCCACACTACGAGCAGTACTTC.

The J gene is TRBJ1-1, the V gene TRBV9; TRBD1 is a possible D gene (6 bases). The germline gives CDR1 SGDLS, CDR2 YYNGEE. Trimming shortened V by 0 bases and J by 5 bases, and 14 bases separated the two germline ends. The CDR3 is 15 amino acids. Here the CDR3 reads CASSVVGGKGTEAFF. CDR3 coding DNA: TGTGCCAGCAGCGTAGTAGGGGGAAAGGGAACTGAAGCTTTCTTT.

V gene TRBV3-1 (or the pseudogene TRBV3-2) combines with J gene TRBJ2-1, with TRBD1 matching 7 bases. The V segment lost 0 bases and the J segment 1 base; nucleotides outside the gene matches: 12. The V gene's germline CDR1 is LGHDT and CDR2 YNNKEL (reference sequence). The CDR3 covers 19 residues. The DNA of the CDR3 is TGTGCCAGCAGCCAAGACCCGGGGACAGCCCTCGGGTCCTACAATGAGCAGTTCTTC. Amino acid sequence: CASSQDPGTALGSYNEQFF.

This chain connects TRBV19 to TRBJ1-5; 9 bases fit TRBD1. The V segment lost 5 bases and the J segment 0 bases; nucleotides outside the gene matches: 5. The CDR3 spans 16 residues. Germline V CDR1 and CDR2: LNHDA, SQIVND (reference sequence). CDR3 DNA: TGTGCCAGTAGTTCGACAGGGGGAAATAGCAATCAGCCCCAGCATTTT. Its protein is CASSSTGGNSNQPQHF.

CDR3 residues: CASSLAQNSGGFSYNEQFF. CDR3 nucleotide sequence: TGCGCCAGCAGCTTGGCCCAGAATAGCGGGGGTTTCTCCTACAATGAGCAGTTCTTC. The V and J genes are TRBV5-1 and TRBJ2-1, with 9 bases that match TRBD2. Germline V lookup: CDR1 SGHRS, CDR2 YFSETQ. V was clipped by 0 bases and J by 0 bases; unmatched bases: 10. The CDR3 runs to 19 residues.

V gene TRBV9 combines with J gene TRBJ2-2; D unresolved. V dropped 0 bases and J dropped 7 bases, with 7 bases sitting between them. Germline V lookup: CDR1 SGDLS, CDR2 YYNGEE. CDR3 length equals 13 residues. CDR3 residues: CASSVGPNGELFF. The CDR3 nucleotides are TGTGCCAGCAGCGTAGGTCCCAACGGGGAGCTGTTTTTT.

This rearrangement joins TRBV6-5 to TRBJ1-5, with a weak D call TRBD1 (6 bases). V lost 7 bases to trimming and J lost 5 bases, with 12 bases between them. Germline CDR1 is MNHEY and CDR2 is SVGAGI. This CDR3 contains 13 residues. CDR3 region: CASNIQGDQPQHF. CDR3 DNA sequence: TGTGCCAGCAATATACAGGGAGATCAGCCCCAGCATTTT.

This chain connects TRBV5-4 to TRBJ2-5, with D perhaps matching TRBD1 (5 bases). V was trimmed by 1 base and J by 4 bases, leaving 14 bases between them. Germline CDR1 SGHNT, CDR2 YYREEE (reference sequence). This CDR3 is 15 amino acids long. Written as DNA, the CDR3 is TGTGCCAGCAGCTTGTATCGCAGGGTGGGAGAGACCCAGTACTTC. Residues: CASSLYRRVGETQYF.

This chain links TRBV28 with TRBJ2-7, with D uncertain. Trimming shortened V by 2 bases and J by 2 bases, and 7 bases separated the two germline ends. The CDR3 has 13 amino acids. Germline V gene lookup returns CDR1 MDHEN and CDR2 SYDVKM. This chain's CDR3 is CASSLNNPYEQYF. The CDR3 region has the DNA TGTGCCAGCAGTTTAAACAATCCCTACGAGCAGTACTTC.

The gene calls are TRBV4-1 and TRBJ1-1; 7 nucleotides match TRBD1. The J segment lost 4 bases and the V segment lost 4 bases, leaving 18 bases of the junction unmatched. CDR1 MGHRA and CDR2 YSYEKL come from the germline V gene. The CDR3 length is 18 residues. CDR3 bases: TGCGCCAGCAGCCCCTACTTGCCAGGGGGGACACTAGCCACTGAAGCTTTCTTT. Its translation is CASSPYLPGGTLATEAFF.

This clone was found a few times. V usage is TRBV5-4 and J usage is TRBJ2-3, with TRBD2 matching over 9 bases. The CDR3 runs to 15 residues. V dropped 8 bases and J dropped 1; count of bases not matched to a gene: 8. Germline-derived CDR1 and CDR2 are SGHNT and YYREEE (reference sequence). In DNA, the CDR3 is TGTGCCAGTCGAGGCGGGGGGGTCGGCACAGATACGCAGTATTTT. Protein product: CASRGGGVGTDTQYF.

This rearrangement joins TRBV5-1 to TRBJ2-2; D is ambiguous. This CDR3 is built from 14 residues. CDR1 SGHRS and CDR2 YFSETQ come from the germline V gene. V lost 5 bases and J 3 bases, leaving 11 bases between the germline ends. The CDR3 loop reads CASRPERDTGELFF. The CDR3 DNA reads TGCGCCAGCAGACCGGAGAGAGACACCGGGGAGCTGTTTTTT.

The V gene is TRBV27, the J gene TRBJ1-1; 9 nucleotides align to TRBD1. This CDR3 has 14 amino acids. Germline CDR1 is MNHEY and CDR2 is SMNVEV (reference sequence). V shed 6 bases and J 6 bases; nucleotides not matched to a gene: 8. CDR3 in amino acids: CASSQQGAGAEAFF. The CDR3 region has the DNA TGTGCCAGCAGCCAACAGGGGGCAGGTGCTGAAGCTTTCTTT.